This T cell receptor beta chain was profiled in a study of memory CD4+ T cells and cytomegalovirus serostatus. Findings and limits, study-wide: CD4+ memory repertoires contained about two fifths of the 164 reported CMV TCRbeta sequences. Repertoires predicted CMV serostatus with median bootstrapped AUC of 0.95. Suggested: most of the CMV-linked TCR signature lies in CD4+ memory cells.

Single viable CD3+CD4+CD8-CD45RO+ cells were sorted as the memory CD4+ T cells. Serum IgG to CMV pp150, pp28, p38 and p52 defined serostatus. Libraries were prepared by immunoSEQ multiplex PCR; TCRdb keeps only in-frame clonotypes and omits some of them. The data show about 61,000 clones, approximately 85% seen once. Per the germline V gene, CDR1 is MDHEN and CDR2 is SYDVKM. Trimming left V 5 bases short and J 1 base short, with 11 bases between. This CDR3 has 14 amino acids. Concerning this clone itself: Its specificity is unknown.

This sequence joins TRBV28 and TRBJ1-1, with unresolved D. This TCR derives from an adult in good health and CMV-seronegative. Sample: memory CD4+ T cells from blood. The CDR3 is CASSPRRENTEAFF. The CDR3 nucleotides are TGTGCCAGCAGTCCTCGGCGCGAGAACACTGAAGCTTTCTTT.